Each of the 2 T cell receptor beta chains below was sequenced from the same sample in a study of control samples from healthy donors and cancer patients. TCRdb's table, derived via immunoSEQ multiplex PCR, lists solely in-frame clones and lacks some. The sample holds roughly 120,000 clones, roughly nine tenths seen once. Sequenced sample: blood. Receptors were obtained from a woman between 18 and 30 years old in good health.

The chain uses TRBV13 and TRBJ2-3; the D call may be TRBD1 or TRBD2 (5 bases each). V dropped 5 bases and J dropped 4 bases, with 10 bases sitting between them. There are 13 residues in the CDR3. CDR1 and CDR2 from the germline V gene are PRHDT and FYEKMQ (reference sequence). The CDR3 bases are TGTGCCAGCAGCCTGGGACCGGCAGATACGCAGTATTTT. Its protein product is CASSLGPADTQYF.

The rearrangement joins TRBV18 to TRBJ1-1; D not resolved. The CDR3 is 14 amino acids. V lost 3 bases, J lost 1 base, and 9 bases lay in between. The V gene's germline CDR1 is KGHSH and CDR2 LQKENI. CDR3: CASSPQTGNTEAFF. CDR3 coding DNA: TGTGCCAGCTCACCTCAAACGGGGAACACTGAAGCTTTCTTT.